The T cell receptor (beta chain) described here comes from a study of shared clonotypes between healthy human individuals. Turning to the study itself: Three CD4 naive, three CD4 memory, two CD8 naive and one CD8 memory plate were used per donor. General study results and limits: A small donor pool kept down the genetic and exposure-history diversity that was represented.

Comments on this clone: Its antigen is not identified.

CD4+ cell separation produced CD45RA+ naive and CD45RA-negative memory subsets. Germline V CDR1 and CDR2: MNHEY, SMNVEV (reference sequence). V was trimmed by 8 bases and J by 4 bases, leaving 12 bases between them. The CDR3 is 13 residues long. In the sorted-subset replicate PCRs, 200 ng DNA, roughly 30,000 T cell genomes, was used. TCRdb's table, derived via immunoSEQ multiplex PCR, lists solely in-frame clones and lacks some. The profile shows around 2.5 million clones, 80% to 95% of them singletons. The specimen was naive CD4+ T cells from PBMCs. Stated subset: CD45RA+ positively selected. This TCR was sampled from a man between 18 and 29 years old in good health. Some clones in this sample may be carry-over from other donors' samples. The chain carries TRBV27 and TRBJ2-1; D gene unclear. For the CDR3, the DNA is TGTGCCAGCCGACTGGACGGATACAATGAGCAGTTCTTC. This encodes CASRLDGYNEQFF.